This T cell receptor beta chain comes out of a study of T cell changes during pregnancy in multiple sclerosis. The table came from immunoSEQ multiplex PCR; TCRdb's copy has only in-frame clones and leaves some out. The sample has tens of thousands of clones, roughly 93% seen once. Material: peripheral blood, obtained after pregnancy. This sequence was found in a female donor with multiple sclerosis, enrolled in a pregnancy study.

CDR3 amino acids: CASSGAGGDGYTF. The CDR3 DNA follows: TGTGCCAGCAGCGGAGCAGGGGGCGATGGCTACACCTTC. This chain joins TRBV7-2 and TRBJ1-2, with TRBD1 matching over 8 bases. CDR1 is SGHTA, CDR2 FQGNSA, per germline. This CDR3 has 13 residues. J was trimmed by 6 bases and V by 5 bases; bases with no gene match: 5.